This T cell receptor beta chain was sequenced during a study of blood T cell repertoires in COVID-19. Profiled with immunoSEQ multiplex PCR; TCRdb holds only in-frame clones, not every one. The top ten hold 3.5% to 4% of the sample, which has over 90,000 clones, 89% seen once. The CDR3 is made up of 13 amino acids. Germline CDR1 WNHNN, CDR2 SYGVQD (reference sequence). The V and J ends lost 5 bases and 3 bases respectively, with 10 bases between them. The sequence derives from a woman in her sixties or seventies with acute or convalescent COVID-19. Material for sequencing was peripheral blood. The gene calls are TRBV10-1 and TRBJ1-1, with D perhaps TRBD1 (5 bases). The DNA of the CDR3 is TGCGCCAGCAGTCTCGGGGGGGACACTGAAGCTTTCTTT. Its translation is CASSLGGDTEAFF.